This record looks at one T cell receptor (beta chain) sequence and its context. As yet, its antigen is unknown. The time point: cycle 4 day 1 (C4D1), after 5 to 7 weeks of nivolumab. Exposure to brentuximab vedotin varied, and each patient had relapsed following autologous stem cell transplantation. The repertoire was sequenced with immunoSEQ multiplex PCR; TCRdb's copy has only in-frame clones and lacks some. Seen here are around 17,000 clones, over 60% observed once, and the top ten hold 7.8%. These data are taken from a study of PD-1 blockade in classical Hodgkin lymphoma. Study observations and caveats: Newly diagnosed patients reportedly trailed healthy donors in baseline TCR diversity.

Germline loops: CDR1 MRHNA, CDR2 SNTAGT. Trimming removed 5 bases from V and 4 bases from J; junction bases left unmatched: 10. CDR3 size: 15 residues. This TCR was recovered from a human donor with classical Hodgkin lymphoma. The chain joins TRBV6-4 to TRBJ2-5; 7 nucleotides match TRBD1. Sequenced here: peripheral blood mononuclear cells (PBMCs), sampled before the fourth cycle of nivolumab. The CDR3 DNA follows: TGTGCCAGCAGTATCGGAGACAGGGTTCGAGAGACCCAGTACTTC. This sequence encodes CASSIGDRVRETQYF.